This T cell receptor beta chain was retrieved from a study of T-cell memory formation after mild COVID-19. Whole-study findings and limits: CM and EM subsets held most contracting CD4+ clones; EMRA held CD8+ ones.

This clonotype appeared a few times. The antigen is not known. From germline, CDR1 is MNHEY and CDR2 SVGAGI. Trimming shortened V by 5 bases and J by 3 bases, and 14 bases separated the two germline ends. This CDR3 comprises 14 residues. Constant-segment-primed 5'RACE gave TCR alpha and TCR beta cDNA libraries with sample barcodes and UMIs. TCRdb re-called the 5' RACE reads through MiXCR, storing one row per CDR3 protein. Found here are roughly 580,000 distinct CDR3 sequences, roughly 18% of them singletons; the top ten hold around 12%. This TCR came from an adult woman who had mild COVID-19 (a few samples of this study predate the infection). Cell type and time point are not known. Sequencing was carried out using PBMCs or a T cell subset sorted from them (not recorded which). V and J are TRBV6-5 and TRBJ2-7; TRBD2 might be the D (5 bases). CDR3 in DNA: TGTGCCAGCAGTAGATCCGGGGTCGGCTACGAGCAGTACTTC. Residues: CASSRSGVGYEQYF.